The clone carrying this T cell receptor (beta chain) has only a few counts. Antigen specificity is unknown. The data originate from a study of post-analysis software for immune sequencing data. Overall study results and limits: In patients, four to six TRBV segments were more frequent than in controls, with TRBV5-6, TRBV5-1 and TRBV20-1 among them.

This CDR3 is 19 amino acids long. CDR1 is SGHVS and CDR2 is FNYEAQ in the germline V gene. Trimming at V came to 5 bases and at J to 0 bases, leaving 18 bases not matched to a gene. TCR beta cDNA libraries included unique molecular identifiers. TCRdb analysed the PCR reads with MiXCR anew, one entry per CDR3 protein. Of some 690,000 distinct CDR3 sequences in the sample, 55% to 60% were seen once. The rearrangement links TRBV7-6 to TRBJ2-7, with TRBD2 identical over 8 bases. The material sequenced was blood. This TCR derives from a girl under 10 years old with multiple sclerosis. The chain's CDR3 is CASSPTYSGGNPSSYEQYF. The CDR3 DNA reads as TGTGCCAGCAGCCCAACTTACAGCGGGGGTAACCCGAGCTCCTACGAGCAGTACTTC.